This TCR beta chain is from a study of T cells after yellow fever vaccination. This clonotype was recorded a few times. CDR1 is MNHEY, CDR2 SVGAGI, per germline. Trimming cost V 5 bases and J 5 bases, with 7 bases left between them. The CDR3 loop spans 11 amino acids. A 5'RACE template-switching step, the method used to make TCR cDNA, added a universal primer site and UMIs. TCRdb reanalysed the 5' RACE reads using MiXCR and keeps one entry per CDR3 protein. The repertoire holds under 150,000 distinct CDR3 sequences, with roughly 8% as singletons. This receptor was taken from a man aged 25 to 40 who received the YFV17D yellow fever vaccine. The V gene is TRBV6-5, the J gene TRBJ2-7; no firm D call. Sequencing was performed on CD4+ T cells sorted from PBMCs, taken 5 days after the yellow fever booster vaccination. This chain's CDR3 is CASSRRDEQYF. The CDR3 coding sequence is TGTGCCAGCAGTCGCCGGGACGAGCAGTACTTC.